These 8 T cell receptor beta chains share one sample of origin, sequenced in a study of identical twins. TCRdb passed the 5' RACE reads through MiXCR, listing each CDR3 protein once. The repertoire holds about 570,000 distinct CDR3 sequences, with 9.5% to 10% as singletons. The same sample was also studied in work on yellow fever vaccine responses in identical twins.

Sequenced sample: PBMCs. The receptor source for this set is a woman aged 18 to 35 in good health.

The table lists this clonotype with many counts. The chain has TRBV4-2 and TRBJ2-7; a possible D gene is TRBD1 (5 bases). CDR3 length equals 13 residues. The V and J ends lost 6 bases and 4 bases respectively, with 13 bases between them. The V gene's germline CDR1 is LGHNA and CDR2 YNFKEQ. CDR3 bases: TGTGCCAGCAGGCTCACAGGCGAGTACGAGCAGTACTTC. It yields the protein CASRLTGEYEQYF.

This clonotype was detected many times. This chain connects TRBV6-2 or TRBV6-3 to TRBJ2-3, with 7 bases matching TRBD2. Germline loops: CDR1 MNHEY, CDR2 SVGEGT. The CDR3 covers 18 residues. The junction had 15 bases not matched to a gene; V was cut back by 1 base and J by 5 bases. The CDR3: CASSYLGAGSLTGDTQYF. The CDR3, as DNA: TGTGCCAGCAGTTACTTAGGAGCGGGAAGCCTCACTGGAGATACGCAGTATTTT.

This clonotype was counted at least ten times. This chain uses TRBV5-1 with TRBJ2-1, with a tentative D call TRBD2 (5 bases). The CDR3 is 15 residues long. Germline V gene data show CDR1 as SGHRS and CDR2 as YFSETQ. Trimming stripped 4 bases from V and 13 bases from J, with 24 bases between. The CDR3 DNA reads TGCGCCAGCAGCGAAGGCGCGACTAACCCAAATTCTCAGTTCTTC. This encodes CASSEGATNPNSQFF.

CDR3: CASSILTGRSYEQYF. Here the CDR3 DNA reads TGTGCCAGTAGTATTTTGACAGGGAGGTCCTACGAGCAGTACTTC. The chain uses TRBV19 and TRBJ2-7; a weak D match, TRBD1 (7 bases). The CDR3 spans 15 residues. Trimming took 3 bases from V and 1 from J, leaving 13 bases between them. Per germline, CDR1 LNHDA and CDR2 SQIVND (reference sequence).

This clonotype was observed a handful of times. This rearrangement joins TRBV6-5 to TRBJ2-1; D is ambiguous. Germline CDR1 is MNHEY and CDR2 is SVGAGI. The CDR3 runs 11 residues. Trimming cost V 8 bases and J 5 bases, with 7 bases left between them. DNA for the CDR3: TGTGCCAGCGGACGGAACAATGAGCAGTTCTTC. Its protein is CASGRNNEQFF.

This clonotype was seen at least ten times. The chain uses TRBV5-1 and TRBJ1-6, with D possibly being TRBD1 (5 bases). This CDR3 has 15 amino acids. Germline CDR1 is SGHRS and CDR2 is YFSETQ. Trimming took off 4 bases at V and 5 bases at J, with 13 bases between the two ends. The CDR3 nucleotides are TGCGCCAGCAGCGCGGGACCCTTTGATAATTCACCCCTCCACTTT. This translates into CASSAGPFDNSPLHF.

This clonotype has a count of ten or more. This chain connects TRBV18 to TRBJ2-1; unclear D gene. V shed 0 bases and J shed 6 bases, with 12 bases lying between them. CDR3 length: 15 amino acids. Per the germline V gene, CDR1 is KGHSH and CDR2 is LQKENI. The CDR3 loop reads CASSPPGRWGNEQFF. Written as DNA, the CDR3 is TGTGCCAGCTCACCACCGGGCAGGTGGGGCAATGAGCAGTTCTTC.

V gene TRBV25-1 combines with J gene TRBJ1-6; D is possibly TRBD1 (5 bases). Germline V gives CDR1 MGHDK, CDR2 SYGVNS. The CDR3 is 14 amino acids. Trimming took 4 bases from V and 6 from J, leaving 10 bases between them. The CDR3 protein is CASSVIGGNSPLHF. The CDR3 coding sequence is TGTGCCAGCAGTGTTATTGGGGGTAATTCACCCCTCCACTTT.